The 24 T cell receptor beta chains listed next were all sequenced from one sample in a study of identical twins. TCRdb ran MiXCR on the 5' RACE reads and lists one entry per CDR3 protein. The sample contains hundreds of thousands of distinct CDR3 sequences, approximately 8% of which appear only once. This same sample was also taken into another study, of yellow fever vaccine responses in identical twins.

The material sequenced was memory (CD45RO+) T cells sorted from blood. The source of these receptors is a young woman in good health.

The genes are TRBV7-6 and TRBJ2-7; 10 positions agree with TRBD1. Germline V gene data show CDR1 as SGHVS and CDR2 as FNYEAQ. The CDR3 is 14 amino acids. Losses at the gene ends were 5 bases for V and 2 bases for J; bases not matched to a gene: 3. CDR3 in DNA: TGTGCCAGCAGCCGGGACAGGGGAACCTACGAGCAGTACTTC. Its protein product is CASSRDRGTYEQYF.

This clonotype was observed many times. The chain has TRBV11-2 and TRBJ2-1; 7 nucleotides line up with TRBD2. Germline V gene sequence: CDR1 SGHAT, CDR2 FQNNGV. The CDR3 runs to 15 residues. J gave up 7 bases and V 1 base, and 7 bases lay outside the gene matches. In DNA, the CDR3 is TGTGCCAGCAGCTTAGTTGCGGGAGTAGGGAATGAGCAGTTCTTC. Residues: CASSLVAGVGNEQFF.

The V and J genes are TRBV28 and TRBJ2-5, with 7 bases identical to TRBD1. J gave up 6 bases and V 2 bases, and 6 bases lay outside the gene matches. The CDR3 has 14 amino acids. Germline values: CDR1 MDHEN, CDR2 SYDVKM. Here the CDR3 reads CASSLGQVGKTQYF. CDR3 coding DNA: TGTGCCAGCAGTTTAGGACAGGTGGGAAAGACCCAGTACTTC. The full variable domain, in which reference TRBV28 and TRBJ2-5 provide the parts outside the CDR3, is DVKVTQSSRYLVKRTGEKVFLECVQDMDHENMFWYRQDPGLGLRLIYFSYDVKMKEKGDIPEGYSVSREKKERFSLILESASTNQTSMYLCASSLGQVGKTQYFGPGTRLLVL.

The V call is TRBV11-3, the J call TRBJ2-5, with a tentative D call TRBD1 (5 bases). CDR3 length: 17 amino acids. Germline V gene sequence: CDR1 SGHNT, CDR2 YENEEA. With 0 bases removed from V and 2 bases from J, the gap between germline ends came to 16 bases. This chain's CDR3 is CASSLDRSSGAQETQYF. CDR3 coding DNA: TGTGCCAGCAGCTTAGATCGATCGTCTGGGGCACAAGAGACCCAGTACTTC.

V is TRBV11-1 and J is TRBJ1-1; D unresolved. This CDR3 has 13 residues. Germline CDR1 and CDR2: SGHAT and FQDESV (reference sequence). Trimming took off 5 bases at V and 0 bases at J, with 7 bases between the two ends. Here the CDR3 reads CASSIMVNTEAFF. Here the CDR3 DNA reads TGTGCCAGCAGCATAATGGTGAACACTGAAGCTTTCTTT.

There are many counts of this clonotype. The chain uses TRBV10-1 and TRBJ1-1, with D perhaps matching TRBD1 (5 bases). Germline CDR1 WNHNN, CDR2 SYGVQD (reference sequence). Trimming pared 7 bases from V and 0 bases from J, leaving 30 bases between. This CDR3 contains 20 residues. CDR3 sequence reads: CASKGPLVGVGQELNTEAFF. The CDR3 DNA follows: TGCGCCAGCAAAGGCCCTCTTGTGGGGGTTGGGCAAGAACTGAACACTGAAGCTTTCTTT.

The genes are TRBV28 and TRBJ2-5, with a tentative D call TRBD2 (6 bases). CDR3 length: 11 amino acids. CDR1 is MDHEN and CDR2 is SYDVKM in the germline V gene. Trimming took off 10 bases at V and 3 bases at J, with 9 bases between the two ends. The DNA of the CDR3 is TGTGCCACCAAGCGGGAAGAGACCCAGTACTTC. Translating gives CATKREETQYF.

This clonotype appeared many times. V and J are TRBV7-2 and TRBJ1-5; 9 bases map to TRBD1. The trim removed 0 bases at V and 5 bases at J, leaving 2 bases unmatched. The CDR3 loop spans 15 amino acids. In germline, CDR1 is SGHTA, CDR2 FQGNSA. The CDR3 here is CASSLADRGDQPQHF. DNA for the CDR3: TGTGCCAGCAGCTTAGCCGACAGGGGGGATCAGCCCCAGCATTTT.

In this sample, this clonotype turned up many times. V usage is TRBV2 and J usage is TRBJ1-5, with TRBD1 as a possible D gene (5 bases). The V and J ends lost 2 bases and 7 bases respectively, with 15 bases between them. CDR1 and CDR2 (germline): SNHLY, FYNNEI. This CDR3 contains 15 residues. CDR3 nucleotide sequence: TGTGCCAGCAGTGAATCGTCAGGGTTGTGGCAGCCCCAGCATTTT. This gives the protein CASSESSGLWQPQHF. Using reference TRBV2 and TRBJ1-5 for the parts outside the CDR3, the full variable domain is EPEVTQTPSHQVTQMGQEVILRCVPISNHLYFYWYRQILGQKVEFLVSFYNNEISEKSEIFDDQFSVERPDGSNFTLKIRSTKLEDSAMYFCASSESSGLWQPQHFGDGTRLSIL.

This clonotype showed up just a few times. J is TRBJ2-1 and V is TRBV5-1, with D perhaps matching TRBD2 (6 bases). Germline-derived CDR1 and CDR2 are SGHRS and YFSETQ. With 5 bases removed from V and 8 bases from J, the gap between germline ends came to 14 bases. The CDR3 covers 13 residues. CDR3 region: CASSRKGGDEQFF. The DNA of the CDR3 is TGCGCCAGCAGTCGGAAGGGAGGCGATGAGCAGTTCTTC.

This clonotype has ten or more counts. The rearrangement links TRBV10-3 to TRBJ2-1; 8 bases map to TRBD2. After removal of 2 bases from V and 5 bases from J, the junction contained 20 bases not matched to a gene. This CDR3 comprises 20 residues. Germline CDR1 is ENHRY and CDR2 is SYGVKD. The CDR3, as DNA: TGTGCCATCAGTGAGCGACCTACGGGCCCGGGGCGGGGGGCTCACAATGAGCAGTTCTTC. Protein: CAISERPTGPGRGAHNEQFF.

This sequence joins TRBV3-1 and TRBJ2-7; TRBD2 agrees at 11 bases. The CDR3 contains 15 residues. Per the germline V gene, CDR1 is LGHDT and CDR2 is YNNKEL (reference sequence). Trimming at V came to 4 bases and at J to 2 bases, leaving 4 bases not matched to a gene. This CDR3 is CASSPSGRRTYEQYF. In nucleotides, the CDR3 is TGTGCCAGCAGCCCTAGCGGGAGGAGAACCTACGAGCAGTACTTC.

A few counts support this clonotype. The CDR3 DNA is TGCAGTGCTACCGACAGGACGTATGGCTACACCTTC. Translated, it gives CSATDRTYGYTF. This rearrangement joins TRBV20-1 to TRBJ1-2; D is possibly TRBD1 (6 bases). The CDR3 runs to 12 residues. V was pared by 4 bases and J by 5 bases, with 11 bases between. Looked up from germline, CDR1 is DFQATT and CDR2 is SNEGSKA (reference sequence).

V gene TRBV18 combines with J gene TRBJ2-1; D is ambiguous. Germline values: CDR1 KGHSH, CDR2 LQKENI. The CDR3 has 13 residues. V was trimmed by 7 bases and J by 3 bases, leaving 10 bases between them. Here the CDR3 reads CASWAPVYNEQFF. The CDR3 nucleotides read TGTGCCAGCTGGGCCCCCGTCTACAATGAGCAGTTCTTC.

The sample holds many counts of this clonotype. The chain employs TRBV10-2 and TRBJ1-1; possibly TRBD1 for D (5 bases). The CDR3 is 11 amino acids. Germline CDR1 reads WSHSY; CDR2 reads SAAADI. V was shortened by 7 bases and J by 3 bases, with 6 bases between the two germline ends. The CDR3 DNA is TGCGCCAGCACGGGGGACACTGAAGCTTTCTTT. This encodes CASTGDTEAFF.

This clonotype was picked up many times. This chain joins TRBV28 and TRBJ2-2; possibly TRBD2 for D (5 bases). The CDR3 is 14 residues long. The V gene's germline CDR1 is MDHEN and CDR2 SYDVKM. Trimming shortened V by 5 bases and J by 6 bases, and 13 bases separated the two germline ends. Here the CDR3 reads CASSPSMGAGELFF. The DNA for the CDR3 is TGTGCCAGCAGTCCTTCTATGGGAGCCGGGGAGCTGTTTTTT.

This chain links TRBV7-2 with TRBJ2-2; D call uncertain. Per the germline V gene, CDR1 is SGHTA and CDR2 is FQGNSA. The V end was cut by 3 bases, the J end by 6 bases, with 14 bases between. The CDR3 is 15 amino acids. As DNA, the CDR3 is TGTGCCAGCAGCTTCGGAAGTGGTATGCCCGGGGAGCTGTTTTTT. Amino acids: CASSFGSGMPGELFF.

In DNA, the CDR3 is TGTGCCAGCATCACCGACGCTAGTTTCAGCTCCTACAATGAGCAGTTCTTC. Its protein product is CASITDASFSSYNEQFF. The chain recombines TRBV6-1 with TRBJ2-1; D remains unclear. Trimming cost V 7 bases and J 0 bases, with 19 bases left between them. The CDR3 consists of 17 residues. Germline CDR1 MNHNS, CDR2 SASEGT.

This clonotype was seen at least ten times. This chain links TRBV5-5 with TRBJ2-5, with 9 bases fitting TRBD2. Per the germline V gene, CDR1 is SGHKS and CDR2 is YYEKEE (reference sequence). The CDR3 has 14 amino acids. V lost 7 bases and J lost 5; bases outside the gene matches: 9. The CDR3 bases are TGTGCCAGCCACGGGACTAGCAGTCAGGAGACCCAGTACTTC. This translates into CASHGTSSQETQYF.

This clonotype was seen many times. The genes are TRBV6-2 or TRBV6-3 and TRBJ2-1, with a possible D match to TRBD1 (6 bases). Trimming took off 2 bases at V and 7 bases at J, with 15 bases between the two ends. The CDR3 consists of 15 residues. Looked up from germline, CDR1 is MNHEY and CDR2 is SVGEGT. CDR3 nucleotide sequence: TGTGCCAGCAGTTACGTGGCAGGGGTAGGAAATGAGCAGTTCTTC. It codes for CASSYVAGVGNEQFF.

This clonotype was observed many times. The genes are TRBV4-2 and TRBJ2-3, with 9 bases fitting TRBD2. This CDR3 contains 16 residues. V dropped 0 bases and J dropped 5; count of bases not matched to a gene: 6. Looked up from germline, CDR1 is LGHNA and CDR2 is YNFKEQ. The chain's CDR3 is CASSQEGQRGVDTQYF. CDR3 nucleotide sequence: TGTGCCAGCAGCCAAGAGGGCCAGCGGGGGGTAGATACGCAGTATTTT.

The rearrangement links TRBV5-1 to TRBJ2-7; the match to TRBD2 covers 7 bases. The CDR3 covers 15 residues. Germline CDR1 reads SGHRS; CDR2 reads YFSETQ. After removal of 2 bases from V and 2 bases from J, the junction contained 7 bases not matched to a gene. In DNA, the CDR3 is TGCGCCAGCAGCTTCGGGCGGGAGTCCACCTACGAGCAGTACTTC. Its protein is CASSFGRESTYEQYF.

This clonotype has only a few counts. In DNA form, the CDR3 reads TGTGCCAGCAGTTTAAAGGGACTAGCGGGAGTCTTTGAGCAGTTCTTC. It specifies CASSLKGLAGVFEQFF. The chain recombines TRBV27 with TRBJ2-1; the match to TRBD2 covers 14 bases. The V gene end was trimmed by 2 bases and the J gene end by 9 bases; junction bases not matched to a gene: 6. Germline V gives CDR1 MNHEY, CDR2 SMNVEV (reference sequence). This CDR3 region has 16 residues.

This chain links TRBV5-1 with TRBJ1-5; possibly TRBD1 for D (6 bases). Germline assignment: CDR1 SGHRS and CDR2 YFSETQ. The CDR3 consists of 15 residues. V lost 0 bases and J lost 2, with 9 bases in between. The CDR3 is CASSLAGEGNQPQHF. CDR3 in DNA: TGCGCCAGCAGCTTGGCAGGGGAAGGCAATCAGCCCCAGCATTTT.